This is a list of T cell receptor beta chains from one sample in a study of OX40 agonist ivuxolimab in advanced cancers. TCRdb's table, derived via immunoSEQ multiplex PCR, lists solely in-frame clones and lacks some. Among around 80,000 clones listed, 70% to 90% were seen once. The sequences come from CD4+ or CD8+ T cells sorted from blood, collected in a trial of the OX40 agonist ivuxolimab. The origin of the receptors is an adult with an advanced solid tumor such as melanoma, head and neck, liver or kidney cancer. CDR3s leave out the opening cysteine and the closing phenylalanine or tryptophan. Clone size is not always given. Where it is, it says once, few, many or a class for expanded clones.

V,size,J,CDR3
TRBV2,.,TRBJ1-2,ASSEGGQGGVSYGYT
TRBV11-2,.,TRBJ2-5,ASSKGHQETQY
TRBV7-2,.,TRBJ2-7,ASSFRRAGLVGYEQY
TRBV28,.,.,ASRGQGFSYEQY
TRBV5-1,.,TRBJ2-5,ASSFQGGETQY
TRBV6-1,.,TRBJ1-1,ASRLGPSPF
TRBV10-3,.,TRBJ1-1,AISESAGGAF
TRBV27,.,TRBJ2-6,ASSATLRVSGANVLT
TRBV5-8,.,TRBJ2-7,ASSLGAGAYEQY
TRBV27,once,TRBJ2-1,ASSLYGGGSDRARRVEQF
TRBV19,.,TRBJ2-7,ASSIGTSGSYEQY
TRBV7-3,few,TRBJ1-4,ASRRTVATNEKLF
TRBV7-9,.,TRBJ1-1,ASSPLQRNTEAF
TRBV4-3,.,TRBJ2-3,ASSQRSATSTDTQY
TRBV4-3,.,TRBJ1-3,ASSQRSIGNTIY
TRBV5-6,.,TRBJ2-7,ASSFLGLADSYEQY
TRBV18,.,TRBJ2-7,ASSSGVTYEQY
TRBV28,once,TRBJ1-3,ASRGTPISGNTIY
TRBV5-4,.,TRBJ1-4,ASSLTTTRGGEKLF
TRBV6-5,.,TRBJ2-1,ASSTGHNEQF
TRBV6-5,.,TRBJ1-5,ASRKTGGRQPQH
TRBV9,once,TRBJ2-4,ASSVTLADNIQY
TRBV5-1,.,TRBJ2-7,ASSSDRASYEQY
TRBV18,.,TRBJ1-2,ASSPGRANYGYT
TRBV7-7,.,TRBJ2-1,ASSLSGRSNEQF
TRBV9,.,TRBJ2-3,ASSVEGASDTQY
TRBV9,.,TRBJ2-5,ASSPRGSGETQY
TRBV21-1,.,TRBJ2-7,ADRDYAYEQY
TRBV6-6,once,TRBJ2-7,ASSPSGVSSYEQY
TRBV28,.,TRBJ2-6,ASSTLGPSSGANVLT
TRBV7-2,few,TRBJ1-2,ASSLQPVYGYT
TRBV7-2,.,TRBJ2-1,ASSLEGAPAHEQF
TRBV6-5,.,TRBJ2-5,ASSYTTGVGTQY
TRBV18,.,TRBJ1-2,ASSRGARVESLGYT
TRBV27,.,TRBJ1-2,ASSRQGAYGYT
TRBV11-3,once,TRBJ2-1,ASSLDFGLANEQF
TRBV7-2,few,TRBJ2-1,ASSPGALRGGNEQF
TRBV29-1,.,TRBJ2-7,SVGDYEQY
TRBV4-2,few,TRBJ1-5,ASSQVLGNQPQH
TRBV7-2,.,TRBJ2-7,ASRLLASGPSYEQY
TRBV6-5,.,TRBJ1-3,ASSPGGGNTIY
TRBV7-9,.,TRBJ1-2,ASSLGEGGYT
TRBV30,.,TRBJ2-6,AWSPGTGANVLT
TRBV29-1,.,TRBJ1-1,SVENEAGRNTEAF
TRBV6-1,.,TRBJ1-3,ASSVFSGNTIY
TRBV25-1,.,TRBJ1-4,ASRDRSNEKLF
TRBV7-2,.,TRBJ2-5,ASSTSGKETQY
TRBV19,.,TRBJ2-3,ASSGEGRRAQY
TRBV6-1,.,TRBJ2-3,ASSVDAGRSTDTQY
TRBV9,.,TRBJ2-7,ASSVELAGDEQY
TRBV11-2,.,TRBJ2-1,ASTLGGGSYNEQF
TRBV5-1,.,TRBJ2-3,ASSLQGTSVADTQY